One sample yielded the 2 T cell receptor beta chains listed below, sequenced in a study of graft-versus-host responses after intestinal transplantation. Repertoires were generated with immunoSEQ multiplex PCR, while TCRdb's copy carries only in-frame clones and drops some. The sample comprises approximately 89,000 clones, 90% to 95% of which are singletons, and around 0.18% rests with the top ten. Antigen specificity for these receptors is unknown. The starting material was unstimulated CD4+ T cells sorted from spleen or lymph node cells, obtained before intestinal transplant. These receptors were collected from a human donor who received an intestinal transplant.

This rearrangement joins TRBV4-1 to TRBJ1-1; the match to TRBD1 covers 7 bases. V was clipped by 0 bases and J by 7 bases; unmatched bases: 11. CDR3 length: 16 amino acids. Germline V gene lookup returns CDR1 MGHRA and CDR2 YSYEKL. The CDR3 nucleotides read TGCGCCAGCAGCCAAGAAGGGACAGCTCTTCGGGGTGAAGCTTTCTTT. Translated, it gives CASSQEGTALRGEAFF.

The V and J genes are TRBV6-4 and TRBJ2-1; D unresolved. The CDR3 consists of 12 residues. V shed 2 bases and J shed 10 bases, with 9 bases lying between them. Germline lookup yields CDR1 MRHNA and CDR2 SNTAGT. CDR3 sequence reads: CASSDRFGEQFF. In DNA, the CDR3 is TGTGCCAGCAGTGACAGGTTCGGGGAGCAGTTCTTC.